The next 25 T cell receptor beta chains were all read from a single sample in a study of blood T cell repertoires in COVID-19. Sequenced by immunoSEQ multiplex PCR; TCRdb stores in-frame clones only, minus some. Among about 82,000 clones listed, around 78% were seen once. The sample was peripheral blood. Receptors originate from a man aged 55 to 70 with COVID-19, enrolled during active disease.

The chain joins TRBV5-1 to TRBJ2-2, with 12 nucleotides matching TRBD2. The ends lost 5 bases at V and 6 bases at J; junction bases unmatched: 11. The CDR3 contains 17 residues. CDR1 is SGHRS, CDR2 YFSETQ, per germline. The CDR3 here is CASRSPSLAGGAGELFF. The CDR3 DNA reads TGCGCCAGCAGATCGCCGTCACTAGCGGGAGGAGCCGGGGAGCTGTTTTTT.

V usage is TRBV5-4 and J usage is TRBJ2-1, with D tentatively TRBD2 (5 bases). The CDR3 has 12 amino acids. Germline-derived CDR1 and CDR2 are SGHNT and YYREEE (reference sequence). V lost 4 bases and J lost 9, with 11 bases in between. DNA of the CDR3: TGTGCCAGCAGCACCCCGGGAAGTGAGCAGTTCTTC. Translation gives CASSTPGSEQFF.

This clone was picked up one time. The CDR3 DNA is TGTGCCAGTAGTCCTACAGGGGATCAGCCCCAGCATTTT. Translating it yields CASSPTGDQPQHF. The chain joins TRBV19 to TRBJ1-5; TRBD1 agrees at 7 bases. This CDR3 has 13 amino acids. Per germline, CDR1 LNHDA and CDR2 SQIVND (reference sequence). J was trimmed by 5 bases and V by 5 bases; bases with no gene match: 3.

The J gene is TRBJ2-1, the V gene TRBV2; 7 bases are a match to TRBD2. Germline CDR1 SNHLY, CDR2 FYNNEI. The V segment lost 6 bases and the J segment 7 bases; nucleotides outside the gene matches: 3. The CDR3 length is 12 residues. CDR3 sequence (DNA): TGTGCCAGCAGGGCTAGCGGTAATGAGCAGTTCTTC. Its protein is CASRASGNEQFF.

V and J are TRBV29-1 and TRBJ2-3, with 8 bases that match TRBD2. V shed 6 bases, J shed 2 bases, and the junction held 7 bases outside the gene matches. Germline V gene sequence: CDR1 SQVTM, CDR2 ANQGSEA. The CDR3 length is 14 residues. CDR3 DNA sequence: TGCAGCGTACGGTTAGCGGGGATCACAGATACGCAGTATTTT. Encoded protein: CSVRLAGITDTQYF.

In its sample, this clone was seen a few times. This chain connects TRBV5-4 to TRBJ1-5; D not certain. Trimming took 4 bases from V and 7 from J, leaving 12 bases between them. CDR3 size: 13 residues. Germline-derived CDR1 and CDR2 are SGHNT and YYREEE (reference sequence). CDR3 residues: CASSPGAEQPQHF. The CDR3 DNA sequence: TGTGCCAGCAGCCCCGGAGCGGAGCAGCCCCAGCATTTT.

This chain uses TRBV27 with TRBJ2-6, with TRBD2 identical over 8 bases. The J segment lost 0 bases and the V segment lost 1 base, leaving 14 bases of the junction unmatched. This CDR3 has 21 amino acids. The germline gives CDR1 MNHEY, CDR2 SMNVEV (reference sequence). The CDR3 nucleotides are TGTGCCAGCAGTTTATGGTCTAGCGGGTTCTCGGGTGGCTCTGGGGCCAACGTCCTGACTTTC. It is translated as CASSLWSSGFSGGSGANVLTF.

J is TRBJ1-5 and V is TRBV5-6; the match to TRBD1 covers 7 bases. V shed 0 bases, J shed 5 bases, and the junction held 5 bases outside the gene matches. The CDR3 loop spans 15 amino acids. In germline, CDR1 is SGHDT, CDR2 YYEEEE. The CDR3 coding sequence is TGTGCCAGCAGCTTGGCGCAGGGGGGATATCAGCCCCAGCATTTT. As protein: CASSLAQGGYQPQHF.

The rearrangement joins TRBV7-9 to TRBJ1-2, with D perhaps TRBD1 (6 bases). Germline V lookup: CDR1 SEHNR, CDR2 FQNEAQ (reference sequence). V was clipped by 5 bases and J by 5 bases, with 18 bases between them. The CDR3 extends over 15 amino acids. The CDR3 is CASSTSGTNSYGYTF. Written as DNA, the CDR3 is TGTGCCAGCAGCACCTCCGGGACAAACTCTTATGGCTACACCTTC. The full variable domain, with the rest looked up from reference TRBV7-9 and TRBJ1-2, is DTGVSQNPRHKITKRGQNVTFRCDPISEHNRLYWYRQTLGQGPEFLTYFQNEAQLEKSRLLSDRFSAERPKGSFSTLEIQRTEQGDSAMYLCASSTSGTNSYGYTFGSGTRLTVV.

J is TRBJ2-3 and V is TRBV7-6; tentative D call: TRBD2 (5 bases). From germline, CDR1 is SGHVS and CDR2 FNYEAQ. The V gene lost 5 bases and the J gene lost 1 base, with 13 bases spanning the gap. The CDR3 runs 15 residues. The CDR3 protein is CASSPHLRGTDTQYF. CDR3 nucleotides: TGTGCCAGCAGCCCCCACTTGCGGGGCACAGATACGCAGTATTTT.

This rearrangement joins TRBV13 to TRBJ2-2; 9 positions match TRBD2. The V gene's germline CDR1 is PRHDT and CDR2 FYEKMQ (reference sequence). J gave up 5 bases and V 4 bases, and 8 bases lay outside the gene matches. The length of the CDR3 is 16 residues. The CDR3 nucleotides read TGTGCCAGCAGCTCGCGAGCAGCGGGGGGTACCGGGGAGCTGTTTTTT. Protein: CASSSRAAGGTGELFF.

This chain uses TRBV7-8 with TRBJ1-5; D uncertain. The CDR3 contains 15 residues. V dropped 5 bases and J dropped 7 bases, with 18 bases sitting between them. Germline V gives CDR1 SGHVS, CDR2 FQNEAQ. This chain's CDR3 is CASSAGLTGMQPQHF. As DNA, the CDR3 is TGTGCCAGCAGCGCGGGCCTTACGGGAATGCAGCCCCAGCATTTT.

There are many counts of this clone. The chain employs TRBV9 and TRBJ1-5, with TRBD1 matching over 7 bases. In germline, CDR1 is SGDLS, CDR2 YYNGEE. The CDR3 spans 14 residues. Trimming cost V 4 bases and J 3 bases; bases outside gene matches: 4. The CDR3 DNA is TGTGCCAGCAGCCCGGGACAGAACAATCAGCCCCAGCATTTT. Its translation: CASSPGQNNQPQHF.

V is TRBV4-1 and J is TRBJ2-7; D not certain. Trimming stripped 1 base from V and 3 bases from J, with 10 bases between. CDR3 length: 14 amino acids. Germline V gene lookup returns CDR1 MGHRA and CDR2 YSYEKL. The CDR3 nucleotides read TGCGCCAGCAGCCAAGGTGCCGAGCGCTACGAGCAGTACTTC. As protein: CASSQGAERYEQYF.

The CDR3 protein is CASSDRLAGGGLDTQYF. As DNA, the CDR3 is TGTGCCAGCAGCGACAGGTTAGCGGGAGGTGGTTTGGATACGCAGTATTTT. The V gene is TRBV9, the J gene TRBJ2-3; 10 nucleotides line up with TRBD2. CDR1 is SGDLS and CDR2 is YYNGEE in the germline V gene. This CDR3 comprises 17 residues. V was clipped by 3 bases and J by 6 bases; unmatched bases: 13.

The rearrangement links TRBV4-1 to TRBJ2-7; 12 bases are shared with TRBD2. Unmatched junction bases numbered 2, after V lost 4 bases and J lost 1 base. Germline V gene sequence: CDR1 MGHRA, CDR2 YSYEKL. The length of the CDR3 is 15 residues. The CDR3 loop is CASSLGLAGSYEQYF. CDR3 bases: TGCGCCAGCAGCCTCGGACTAGCGGGATCCTACGAGCAGTACTTC.

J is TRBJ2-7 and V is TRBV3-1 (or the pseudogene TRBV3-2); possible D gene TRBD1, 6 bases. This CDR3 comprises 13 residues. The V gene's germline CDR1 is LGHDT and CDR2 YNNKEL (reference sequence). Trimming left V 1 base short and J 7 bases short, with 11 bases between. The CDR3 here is CASSQGTALEQYF. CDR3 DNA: TGTGCCAGCAGCCAAGGGACAGCCCTGGAGCAGTACTTC.

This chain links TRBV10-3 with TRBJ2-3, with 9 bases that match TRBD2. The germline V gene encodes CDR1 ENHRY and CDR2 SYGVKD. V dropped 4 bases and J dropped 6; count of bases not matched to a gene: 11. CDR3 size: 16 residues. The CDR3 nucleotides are TGTGCCATCAGTGGTTCGGGTAGCGGGAGTCAGGATACGCAGTATTTT. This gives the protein CAISGSGSGSQDTQYF.

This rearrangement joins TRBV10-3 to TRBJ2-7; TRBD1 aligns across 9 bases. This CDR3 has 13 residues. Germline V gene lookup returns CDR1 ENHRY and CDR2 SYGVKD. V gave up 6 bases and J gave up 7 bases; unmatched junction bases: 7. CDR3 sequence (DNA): TGTGCCATCAGGAGGGACAGGGTGGGGGAGCAGTACTTC. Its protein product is CAIRRDRVGEQYF.

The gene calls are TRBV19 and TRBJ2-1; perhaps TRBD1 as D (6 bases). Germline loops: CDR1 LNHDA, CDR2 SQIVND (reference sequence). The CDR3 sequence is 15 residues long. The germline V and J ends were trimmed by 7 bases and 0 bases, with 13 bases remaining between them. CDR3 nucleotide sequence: TGTGCCAGTATCCAAGACAGGAGCTCCTACAATGAGCAGTTCTTC. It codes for CASIQDRSSYNEQFF.

In DNA, the CDR3 is TGTGCCAGCAGTCCGGGAAGCTCCTACGAGCAGTACTTC. It codes for CASSPGSSYEQYF. The genes are TRBV27 and TRBJ2-7; D may be TRBD2 (5 bases). This CDR3 has 13 amino acids. V dropped 5 bases and J dropped 0 bases, with 8 bases sitting between them. Germline CDR1 is MNHEY and CDR2 is SMNVEV (reference sequence).

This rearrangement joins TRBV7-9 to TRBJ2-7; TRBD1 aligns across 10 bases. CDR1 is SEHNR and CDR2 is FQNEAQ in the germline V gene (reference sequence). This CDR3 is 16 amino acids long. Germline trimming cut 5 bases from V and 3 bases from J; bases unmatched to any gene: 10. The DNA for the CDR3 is TGTGCCAGCAGCCGCTTCGAGGACAGGGGGAGCTACGAGCAGTACTTC. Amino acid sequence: CASSRFEDRGSYEQYF.

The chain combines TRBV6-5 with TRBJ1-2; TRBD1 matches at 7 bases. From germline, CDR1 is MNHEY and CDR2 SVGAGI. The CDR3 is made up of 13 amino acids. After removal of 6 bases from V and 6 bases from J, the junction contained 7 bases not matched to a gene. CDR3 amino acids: CASRQDRVNGYTF. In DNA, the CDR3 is TGTGCCAGCAGACAAGACAGGGTGAATGGCTACACCTTC.

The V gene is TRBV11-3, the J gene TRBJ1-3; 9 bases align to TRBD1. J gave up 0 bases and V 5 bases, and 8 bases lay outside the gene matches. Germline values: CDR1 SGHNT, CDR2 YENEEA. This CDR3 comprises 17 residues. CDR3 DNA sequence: TGTGCCAGCAGCCCTAGTACGGGACAGGGCTCTGGAAACACCATATATTTT. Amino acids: CASSPSTGQGSGNTIYF.

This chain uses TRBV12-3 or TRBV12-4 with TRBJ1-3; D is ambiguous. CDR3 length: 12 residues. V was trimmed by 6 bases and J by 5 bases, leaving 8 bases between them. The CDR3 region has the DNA TGTGCCAGCAGCAATCACAGAAACACCATATATTTT. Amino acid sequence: CASSNHRNTIYF.